This TCR beta chain was observed in a study of shared clonotypes between healthy human individuals (dated by TCRdb to the early 2020s). Concerning the study at large: A few men and a couple of women, aged 18 to 49 years, made up the cohort. For each donor, CD4 naive and CD4 memory were each run on three plates, CD8 naive on two plates, and CD8 memory on one plate. To estimate repertoire size and how much clonotypes are shared between individuals, the study performed deep sequencing of blood TCR repertoires from roughly five healthy adults. Different laboratories and diverse techniques were used to prepare libraries and sequence TCR repertoires, to increase sequencing depth and limit assay-specific biases. Leukapheresis yielded between about 0.94 and 10 billion PBMCs per donor. The study at large found these results: Sampling was restricted to blood, and TCR repertoires in tissue are likely to differ from TCR repertoires in blood. When a handful of donors were compared, the shared fraction of clonotypes was around 5% for naive CD4, 3.5% for naive CD8, 2.3% for memory CD4, and 0.35% to 0.4% for memory CD8. Rarefaction of sorted-subset datasets indicated incomplete sequencing despite the large sequencing depth. Higher generation probabilities were observed for clonotypes shared by all four sorted-subset donors than for non-shared clonotypes. Based on pairwise subsampling, the degree of clonotype sharing among donors was expected to be affected by sequencing depth. Naive subsets generally had larger estimated clonotype richness than memory subsets. The small number of donors limited the genetic and exposure-history diversity represented.

Using the deep immunoSEQ assay, TCR CDR3 regions were amplified from genomic DNA by multiplex PCR. Genomic DNA extracted from each cell subset was distributed evenly over all wells of several immunoSEQ 96-well plates, and each plate served as one replicate. For sorted subsets, each replicate PCR was loaded with approximately 200 ng genomic DNA, equivalent to 30,000 to 35,000 T cell genomes. The purified libraries were quantified using a Qubit 3.0 fluorometer, sized with a Bioanalyzer 2100, and then quantified again using the KAPA Library Quantification kit. Every immunoSEQ 96-well plate was sequenced on a separate single-read 150-cycle Illumina NextSeq 550 flow cell. The original methods were these. Because the immunoSEQ output held only junctional sequences and lacked quality scores, the filtering could not match the filtering applied to full-length reads. Sequences were annotated with PyIR, a Python wrapper for IgBLAST v1.9, using IMGT germline references to assign V/J genes and CDR3. Reads with weak V/J assignments (E-value above 1e-6), missing CDR3, stop codons, out-of-frame junctions, or ambiguous translated residues were removed. V3J clonotypes were defined as sequences sharing an identical inferred V gene, J gene, and CDR3 amino acid sequence. Percentage overlap between repertoires was calculated by dividing the number of shared unique clonotypes by the size of the smaller repertoire. Richness of each repertoire was evaluated using RTK rarefaction, the Chao1 estimator, and Recon v2.1 estimates of unobserved clonotypes. Generation probabilities for all TCRbeta clonotypes obtained by the gDNA method from a handful of donors were computed using OLGA. TCRdb provides this immuneACCESS table in a form limited to in-frame rearrangements. Some clones are lacking; in checked studies, under half of them reflect an unresolved V gene, and why the rest are absent is not known. The DNA was the basis for D and trimming; V, J and clone size are from that table. This sample has roughly 1,600,000 clones in its table, and about 98.5% of those were observed once. The ten top clones hold around 0.38% of the sample.

The donors were healthy, HIV-negative adults with no recently reported acute infections or vaccinations. Only Caucasian adults living in Nashville, Tennessee, USA were represented among the donors. CD4+ T cells were enriched by magnetic negative selection, after which naive cells were positively selected on CD45RA and the negative fraction was taken as the memory subset. Blood was collected by leukapheresis, and PBMCs were isolated by Ficoll-Histopaque density gradient centrifugation and then cryopreserved in liquid nitrogen vapor phase. Analytical flow cytometry was used to check the purity and quantity of every magnetically sorted T cell population. From each sorted fraction, genomic DNA was isolated and quantified by UV absorbance on a Nanodrop 2000c. A note on this clone: No cognate antigen has been identified for it. No base qualities exist here, and no much larger clone lies one base off it.

Trimming leaves V shorter by 0 bases and J shorter by 1 base, with the junction holding 4 bases beyond the gene matches. From cysteine to phenylalanine, the CDR3 is 16 amino acids long. Only the CDR3 portion is preserved as DNA: 48 bases, with reading frame beginning at the first base. The germline V gene sets CDR1 to SGHRS and CDR2 to YFSETQ. This clonotype was obtained from a man aged 25-45 years in good health. Recombination linked TRBV5-1 to TRBJ2-3; 8 bases in between match TRBD2. Sequenced material: naive CD4+ T cells sorted from blood. Sample cell subset or site, as interpreted from the label and publication: CD45RA+ positively selected. In nucleotides, the sequence is TGCGCCAGCAGCTTGGGAGCGACTAGCGGCACAGATACGCAGTATTTT. This translates into CASSLGATSGTDTQYF. Reference TRBV5-1 and TRBJ2-3 proteins supply the regions before and after the CDR3; the full variable domain is: KAGVTQTPRYLIKTRGQQVTLSCSPISGHRSVSWYQQTPGQGLQFLFEYFSETQRNKGNFPGRFSGRQFSNSRSEMNVSTLELGDSALYLCASSLGATSGTDTQYFGPGTRLTVL.